This is a list of T cell receptor beta chains from one sample in a study of chemoradiotherapy in HPV16-positive cancers. The method was immunoSEQ multiplex PCR; TCRdb's version includes in-frame clones alone and lacks a portion of them. This table has some 25,000 clones, roughly 92% appearing once. Sequencing was performed on blood, taken from a patient who underwent chemoradiotherapy. These receptors were taken from a human donor with HPV-associated anogenital cancer. Each CDR3 is given with its conserved first and last residue. D genes are given only for firm matches. Size values are once, few and many counts, or a class for expanded clones, and some rows have none.

CATSRDRGLAGVDEQFF	TGTGCCACCAGCAGAGATCGGGGACTAGCGGGAGTGGATGAGCAGTTCTTC	TRBV15	TRBD2	TRBJ2-1	.
CASSGTSGRTEQYF	TGTGCCAGCAGCGGGACTAGCGGGAGGACCGAGCAGTACTTC	TRBV28	TRBD2	TRBJ2-7	.
CASRDGQLTNEKLFF	TGCGCCAGCAGAGACGGACAGCTAACTAATGAAAAACTGTTTTTT	TRBV10-2	.	TRBJ1-4	.
CATSRDREKLFF	TGTGCCACCAGCAGAGATAGAGAAAAACTGTTTTTT	TRBV15	.	TRBJ1-4	.
CAISGYDRSRTSDNNEQFF	TGTGCCATCAGTGGTTACGACAGGTCCCGGACTAGCGACAACAATGAGCAGTTCTTC	TRBV10-3	TRBD2	TRBJ2-1	.
CASSPWTGSYEQYF	TGTGCCAGCAGCCCATGGACAGGGTCCTACGAGCAGTACTTC	TRBV5-6	TRBD1	TRBJ2-7	.
CASSSTVAKNIQYF	TGCGCCAGCTCTTCCACGGTAGCCAAAAACATTCAGTACTTC	TRBV5-1	.	TRBJ2-4	.
CASNEGRFPLQETQYF	TGTGCCAGCAATGAGGGAAGGTTTCCCCTCCAAGAGACCCAGTACTTC	TRBV6-1	.	TRBJ2-5	.
CASSPGNYEQYF	TGTGCCAGCAGTCCGGGGAACTACGAGCAGTACTTC	TRBV7-8	.	TRBJ2-7	.
CASSWGGRTAGSPLHF	TGTGCCAGCAGCTGGGGGGGAAGAACTGCCGGGTCACCCCTCCACTTT	TRBV7-9	.	TRBJ1-6	once
CASSLGTSGRGGRYNEQFF	TGTGCCAGCAGTCTCGGGACTAGCGGGAGGGGGGGAAGATACAATGAGCAGTTCTTC	TRBV27	TRBD2	TRBJ2-1	.
CASSSRDNSPLHF	TGTGCCAGCAGCTCCCGGGACAATTCACCCCTCCACTTT	TRBV5-6	.	TRBJ1-6	.
CASSPGQKETQYF	TGTGCCAGCAGCCCCGGGCAGAAAGAGACCCAGTACTTC	TRBV7-6	.	TRBJ2-5	.
CASSAALYTEAFF	TGTGCCAGCAGTGCTGCCCTTTACACTGAAGCTTTCTTT	TRBV9	.	TRBJ1-1	once
CASSLEQVTGYTF	TGCGCCAGCAGCTTGGAACAGGTAACAGGCTACACCTTC	TRBV5-1	.	TRBJ1-2	.
CASSTLGTVSGNTIYF	TGTGCCAGCAGCACTCTCGGGACAGTCTCTGGAAACACCATATATTTT	TRBV13	TRBD1	TRBJ1-3	.
CASTPGGNQPQHF	TGTGCCAGCACCCCCGGTGGCAATCAGCCCCAGCATTTT	TRBV27	.	TRBJ1-5	few
CASSVDRGHETQYF	TGTGCCAGCAGCGTCGACAGGGGCCACGAGACCCAGTACTTC	TRBV2	TRBD1	TRBJ2-5	.